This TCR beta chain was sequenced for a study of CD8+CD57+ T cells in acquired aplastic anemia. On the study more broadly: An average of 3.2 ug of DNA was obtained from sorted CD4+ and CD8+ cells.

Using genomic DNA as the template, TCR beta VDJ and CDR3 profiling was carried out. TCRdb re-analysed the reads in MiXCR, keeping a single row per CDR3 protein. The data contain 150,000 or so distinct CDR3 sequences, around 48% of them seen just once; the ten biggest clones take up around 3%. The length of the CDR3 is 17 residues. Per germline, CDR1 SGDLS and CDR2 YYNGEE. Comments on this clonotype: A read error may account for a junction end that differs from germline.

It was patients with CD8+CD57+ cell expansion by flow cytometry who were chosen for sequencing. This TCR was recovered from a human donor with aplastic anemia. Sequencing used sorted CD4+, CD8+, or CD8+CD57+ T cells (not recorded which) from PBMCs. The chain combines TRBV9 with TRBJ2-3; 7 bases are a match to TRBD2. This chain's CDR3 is CAGSDPLAGDLTDTQYF. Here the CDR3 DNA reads TGTGCCGGCAGCGACCCTTTGGCGGGGGACCTCACAGATACGCAGTATTTT.